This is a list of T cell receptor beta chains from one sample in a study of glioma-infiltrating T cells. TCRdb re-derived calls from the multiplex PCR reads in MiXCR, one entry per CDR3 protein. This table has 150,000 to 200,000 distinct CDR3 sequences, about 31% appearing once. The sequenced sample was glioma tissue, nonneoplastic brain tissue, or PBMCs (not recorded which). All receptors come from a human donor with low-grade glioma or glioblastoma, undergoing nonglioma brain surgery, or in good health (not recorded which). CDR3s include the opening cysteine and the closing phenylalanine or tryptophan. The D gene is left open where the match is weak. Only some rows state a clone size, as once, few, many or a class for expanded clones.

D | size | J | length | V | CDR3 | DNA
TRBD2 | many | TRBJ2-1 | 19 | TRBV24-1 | CATSGPTRRVAGGDNEQFF | TGTGCCACCAGTGGGCCGACGAGGAGGGTAGCGGGAGGGGACAATGAGCAGTTCTTC
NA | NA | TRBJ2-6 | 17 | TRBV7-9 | CASSFPGWASGANVLTF | TGTGCCAGCAGCTTTCCTGGGTGGGCCTCTGGGGCCAACGTCCTGACTTTC
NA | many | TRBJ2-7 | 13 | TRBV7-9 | CASSPRDTYEQYF | TGTGCCAGCAGCCCCCGGGACACCTACGAGCAGTACTTC
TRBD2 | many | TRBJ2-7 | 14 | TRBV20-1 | CSAREGGGSYEQYF | TGCAGTGCTAGAGAGGGGGGAGGGTCCTACGAGCAGTACTTC
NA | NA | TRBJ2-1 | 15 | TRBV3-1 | CASSQGRDIRPEQFF | TGTGCCAGCAGCCAAGGCCGGGACATCCGACCGGAGCAGTTCTTC
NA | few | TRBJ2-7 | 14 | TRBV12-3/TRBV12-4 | CASSLNRRAHEQYF | TGTGCCAGCAGTTTGAACCGGCGGGCGCACGAGCAGTACTTC
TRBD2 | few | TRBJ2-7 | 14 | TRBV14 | CASSQTSGRSEQYF | TGTGCCAGCAGCCAAACTAGCGGGAGAAGCGAGCAGTACTTC
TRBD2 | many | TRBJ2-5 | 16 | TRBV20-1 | CSASGTSGVIGETQYF | TGCAGTGCTAGCGGGACTAGCGGAGTCATTGGAGAGACCCAGTACTTC
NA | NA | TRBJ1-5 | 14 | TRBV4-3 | CASSQGAVDQPQHF | TGCGCCAGCAGCCAAGGGGCAGTTGATCAGCCCCAGCATTTT
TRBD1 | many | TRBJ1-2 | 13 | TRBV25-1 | CASQEGQAYGYTF | TGTGCCAGTCAAGAGGGACAGGCCTATGGCTACACCTTC
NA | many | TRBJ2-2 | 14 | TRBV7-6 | CASSPTGNTGELFF | TGTGCCAGCAGCCCGACGGGGAACACCGGGGAGCTGTTTTTT
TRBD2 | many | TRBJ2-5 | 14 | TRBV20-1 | CSANPGRELETQYF | TGCAGTGCGAATCCAGGGAGGGAATTAGAGACCCAGTACTTC
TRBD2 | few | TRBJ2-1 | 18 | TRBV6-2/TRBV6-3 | CASRTGTSGRNSYNEQFF | TGTGCCAGCAGGACCGGGACTAGCGGGAGAAACTCCTACAATGAGCAGTTCTTC
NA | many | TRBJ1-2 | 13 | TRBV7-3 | CASSIGRSYGYTF | TGTGCCAGCAGCATCGGACGGAGCTATGGCTACACCTTC
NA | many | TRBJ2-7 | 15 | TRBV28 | CASSVPGANPYEQYF | TGTGCCAGCAGTGTTCCGGGAGCAAACCCGTACGAGCAGTACTTC
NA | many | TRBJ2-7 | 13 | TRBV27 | CASSGTSPYEQYF | TGTGCCAGCAGCGGGACCTCGCCCTACGAGCAGTACTTC
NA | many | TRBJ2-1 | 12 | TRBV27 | CASSQLYNEQFF | TGTGCCAGCAGTCAATTATACAATGAGCAGTTCTTC
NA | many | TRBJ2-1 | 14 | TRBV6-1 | CASSTAETYNEQFF | TGTGCCAGCAGTACCGCAGAAACCTACAATGAGCAGTTCTTC
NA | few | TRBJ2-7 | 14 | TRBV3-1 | CASSRGHAAYEQYF | TGTGCCAGCAGCCGAGGACACGCAGCCTACGAGCAGTACTTC
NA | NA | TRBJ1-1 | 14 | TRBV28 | CASSPLTWRTGAFF | TGTGCCAGCAGTCCCTTGACCTGGAGGACTGGAGCTTTCTTT
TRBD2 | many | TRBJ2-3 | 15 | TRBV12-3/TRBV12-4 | CASSLVAGVTDTQYF | TGTGCCAGCAGTTTGGTAGCGGGAGTCACAGATACGCAGTATTTT
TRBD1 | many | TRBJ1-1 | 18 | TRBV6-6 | CASSYGLDRRNSNTEAFF | TGTGCCAGCAGTTACGGGCTGGACAGGCGAAACTCGAACACTGAAGCTTTCTTT
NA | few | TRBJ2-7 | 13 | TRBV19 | CASSIDQGREQYF | TGTGCCAGTAGTATTGATCAGGGGCGCGAGCAGTACTTC
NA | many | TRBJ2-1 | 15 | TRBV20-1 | CSARGGIVLANEQFF | TGCAGTGCTAGAGGGGGGATCGTTCTTGCGAATGAGCAGTTCTTC
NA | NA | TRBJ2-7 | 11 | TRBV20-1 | CSARIGYEQYF | TGCAGTGCTAGAATAGGATACGAGCAGTACTTC
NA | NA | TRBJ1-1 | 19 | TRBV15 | CATSSLTPGGAGIVAEAFF | TGTGCCACCAGCAGTTTAACTCCAGGAGGGGCAGGCATCGTCGCTGAAGCTTTCTTT
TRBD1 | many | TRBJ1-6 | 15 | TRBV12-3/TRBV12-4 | CASSHRDRENSPLHF | TGTGCCAGCAGTCACCGGGACAGGGAGAATTCACCCCTCCACTTT
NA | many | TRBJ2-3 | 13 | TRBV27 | CASSPQMANTQYF | TGTGCCAGCAGTCCCCAGATGGCCAATACGCAGTATTTT
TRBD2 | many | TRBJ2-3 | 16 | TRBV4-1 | CASSPQEGGRADTQYF | TGCGCCAGCAGCCCCCAAGAAGGCGGGAGGGCCGATACGCAGTATTTT